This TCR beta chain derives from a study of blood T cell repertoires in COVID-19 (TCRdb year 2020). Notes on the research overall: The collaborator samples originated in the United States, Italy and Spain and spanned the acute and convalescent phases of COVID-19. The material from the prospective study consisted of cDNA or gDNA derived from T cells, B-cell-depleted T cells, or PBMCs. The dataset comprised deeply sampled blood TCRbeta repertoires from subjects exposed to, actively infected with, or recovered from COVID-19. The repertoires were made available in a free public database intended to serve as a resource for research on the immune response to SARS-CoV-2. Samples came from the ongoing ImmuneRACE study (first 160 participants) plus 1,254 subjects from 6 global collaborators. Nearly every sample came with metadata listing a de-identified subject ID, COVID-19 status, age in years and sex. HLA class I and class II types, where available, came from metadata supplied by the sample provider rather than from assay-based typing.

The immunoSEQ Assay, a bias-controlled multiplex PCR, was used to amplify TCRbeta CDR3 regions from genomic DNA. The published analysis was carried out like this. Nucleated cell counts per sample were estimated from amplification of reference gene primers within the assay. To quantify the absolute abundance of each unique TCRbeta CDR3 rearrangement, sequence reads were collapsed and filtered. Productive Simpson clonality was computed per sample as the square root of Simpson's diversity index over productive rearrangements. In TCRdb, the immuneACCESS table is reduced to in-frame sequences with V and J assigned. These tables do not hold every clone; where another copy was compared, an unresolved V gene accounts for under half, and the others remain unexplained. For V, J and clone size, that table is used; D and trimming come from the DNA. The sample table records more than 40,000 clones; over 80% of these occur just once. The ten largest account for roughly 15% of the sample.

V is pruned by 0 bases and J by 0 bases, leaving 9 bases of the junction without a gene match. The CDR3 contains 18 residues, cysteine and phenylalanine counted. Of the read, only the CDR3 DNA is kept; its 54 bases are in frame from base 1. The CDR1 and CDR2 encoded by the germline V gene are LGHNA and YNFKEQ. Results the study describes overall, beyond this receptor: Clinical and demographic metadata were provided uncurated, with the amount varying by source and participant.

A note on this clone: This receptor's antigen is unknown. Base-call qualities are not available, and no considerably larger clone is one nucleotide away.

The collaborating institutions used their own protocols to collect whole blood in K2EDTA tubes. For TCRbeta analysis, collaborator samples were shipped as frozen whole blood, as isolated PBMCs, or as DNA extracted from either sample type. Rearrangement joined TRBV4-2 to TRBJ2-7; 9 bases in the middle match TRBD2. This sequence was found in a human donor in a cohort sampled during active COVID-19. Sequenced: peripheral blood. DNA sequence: TGTGCCAGCAGCCAAGAACACCTAGCGGGACCCACCTCCTACGAGCAGTACTTC. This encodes CASSQEHLAGPTSYEQYF.